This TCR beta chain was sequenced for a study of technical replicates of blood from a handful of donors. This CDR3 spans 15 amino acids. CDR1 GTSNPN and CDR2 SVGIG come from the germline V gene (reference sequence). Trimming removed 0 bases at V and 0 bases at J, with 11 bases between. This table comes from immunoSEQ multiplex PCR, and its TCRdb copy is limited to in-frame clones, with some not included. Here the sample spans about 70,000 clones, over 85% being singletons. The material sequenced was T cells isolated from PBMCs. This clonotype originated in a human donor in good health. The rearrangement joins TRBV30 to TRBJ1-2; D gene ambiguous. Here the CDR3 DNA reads TGTGCCTGGAGTGTAGGGCGGGGTGCTAACTATGGCTACACCTTC. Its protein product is CAWSVGRGANYGYTF.